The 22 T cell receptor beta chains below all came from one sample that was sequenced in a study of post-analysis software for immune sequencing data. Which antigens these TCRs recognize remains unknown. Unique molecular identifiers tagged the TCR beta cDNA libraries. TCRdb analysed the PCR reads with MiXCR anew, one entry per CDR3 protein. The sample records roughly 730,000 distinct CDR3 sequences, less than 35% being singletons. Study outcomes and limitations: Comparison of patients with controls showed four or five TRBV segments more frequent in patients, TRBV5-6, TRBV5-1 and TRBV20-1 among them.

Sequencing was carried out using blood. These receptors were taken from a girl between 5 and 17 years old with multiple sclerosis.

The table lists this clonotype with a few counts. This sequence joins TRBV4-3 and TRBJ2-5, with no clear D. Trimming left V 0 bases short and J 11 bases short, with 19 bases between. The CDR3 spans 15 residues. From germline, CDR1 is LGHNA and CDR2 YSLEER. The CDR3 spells CASSQDGLVFNEQYF. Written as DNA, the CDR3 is TGCGCCAGCAGCCAAGACGGTCTAGTGTTCAATGAGCAGTACTTC.

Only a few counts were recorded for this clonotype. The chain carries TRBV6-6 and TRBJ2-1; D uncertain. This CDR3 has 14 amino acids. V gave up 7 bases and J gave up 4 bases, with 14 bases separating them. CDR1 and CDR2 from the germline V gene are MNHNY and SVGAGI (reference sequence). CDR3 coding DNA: TGTGCCAGCACAATCGATGGGGTTTACAATGAGCAGTTCTTC. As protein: CASTIDGVYNEQFF.

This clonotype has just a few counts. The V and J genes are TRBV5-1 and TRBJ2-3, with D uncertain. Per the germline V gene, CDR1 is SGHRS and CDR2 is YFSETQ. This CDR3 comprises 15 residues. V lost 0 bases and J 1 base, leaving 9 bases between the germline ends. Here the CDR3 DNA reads TGCGCCAGCAGCTTGGTGGCCGAAGGCACAGATACGCAGTATTTT. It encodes CASSLVAEGTDTQYF.

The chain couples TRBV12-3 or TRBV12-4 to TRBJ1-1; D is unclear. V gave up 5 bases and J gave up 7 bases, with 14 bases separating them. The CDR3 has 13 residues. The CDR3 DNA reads TGTGCCAGCAGTCTCGCCGGGCGAGATGAAGCTTTCTTT. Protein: CASSLAGRDEAFF.

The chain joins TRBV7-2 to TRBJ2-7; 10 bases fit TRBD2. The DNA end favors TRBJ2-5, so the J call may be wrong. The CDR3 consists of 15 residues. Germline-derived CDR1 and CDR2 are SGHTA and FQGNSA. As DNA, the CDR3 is TGTGCCAGCAGCCCGAGCGGGAGGGTTGCCGAGACCCAGTACTTC. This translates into CASSPSGRVAETQYF.

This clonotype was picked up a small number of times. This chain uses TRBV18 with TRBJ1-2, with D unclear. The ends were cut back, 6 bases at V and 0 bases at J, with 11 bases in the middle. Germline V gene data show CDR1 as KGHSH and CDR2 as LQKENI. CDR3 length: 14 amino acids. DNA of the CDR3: TGTGCCAGCTCCCCGAAACAGACTAACTATGGCTACACCTTC. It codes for CASSPKQTNYGYTF. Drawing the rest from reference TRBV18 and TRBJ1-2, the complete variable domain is NAGVMQNPRHLVRRRGQEARLRCSPMKGHSHVYWYRQLPEEGLKFMVYLQKENIIDESGMPKERFSAEFPKEGPSILRIQQVVRGDSAAYFCASSPKQTNYGYTFGSGTRLTVV.

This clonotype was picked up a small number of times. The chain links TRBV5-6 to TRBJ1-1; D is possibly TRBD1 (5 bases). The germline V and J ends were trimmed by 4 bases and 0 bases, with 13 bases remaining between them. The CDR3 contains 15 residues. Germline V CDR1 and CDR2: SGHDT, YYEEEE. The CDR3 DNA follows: TGTGCCAGCAGCACCGGGACCGACTTGAACACTGAAGCTTTCTTT. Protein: CASSTGTDLNTEAFF.

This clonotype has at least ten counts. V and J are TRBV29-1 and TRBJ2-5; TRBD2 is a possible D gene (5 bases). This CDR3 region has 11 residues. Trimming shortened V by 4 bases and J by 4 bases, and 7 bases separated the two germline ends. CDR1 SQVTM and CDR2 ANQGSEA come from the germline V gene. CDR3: CSVGGGETQYF. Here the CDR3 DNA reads TGCAGCGTTGGAGGAGGAGAGACCCAGTACTTC.

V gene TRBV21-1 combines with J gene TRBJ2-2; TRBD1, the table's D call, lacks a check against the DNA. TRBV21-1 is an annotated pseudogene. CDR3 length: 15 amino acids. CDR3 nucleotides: TGTGCCAGCAGCAGCCTAGGGGGTGGCACCGGGGAGCTGTTTTTT. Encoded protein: CASSSLGGGTGELFF.

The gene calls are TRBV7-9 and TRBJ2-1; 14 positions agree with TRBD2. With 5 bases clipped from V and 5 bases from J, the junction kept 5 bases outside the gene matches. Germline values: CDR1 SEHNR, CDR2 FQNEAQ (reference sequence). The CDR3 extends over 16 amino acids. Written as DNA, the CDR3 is TGTGCCAGCAGCACACCGACTAGCGGGAGGGACAATGAGCAGTTCTTC. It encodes CASSTPTSGRDNEQFF.

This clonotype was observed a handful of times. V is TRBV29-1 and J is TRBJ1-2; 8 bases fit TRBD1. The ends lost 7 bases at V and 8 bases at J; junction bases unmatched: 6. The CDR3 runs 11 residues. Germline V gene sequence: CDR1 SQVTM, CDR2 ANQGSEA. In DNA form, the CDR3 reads TGCAGCGCCTGGACAGGGCGGGGCTACACCTTC. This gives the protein CSAWTGRGYTF.

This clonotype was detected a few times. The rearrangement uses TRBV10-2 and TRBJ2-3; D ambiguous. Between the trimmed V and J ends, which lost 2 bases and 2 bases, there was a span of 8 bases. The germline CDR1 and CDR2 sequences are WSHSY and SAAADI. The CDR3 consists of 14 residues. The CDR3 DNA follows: TGCGCCAGCAGTGAGAGGCCTAACACAGATACGCAGTATTTT. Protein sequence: CASSERPNTDTQYF.

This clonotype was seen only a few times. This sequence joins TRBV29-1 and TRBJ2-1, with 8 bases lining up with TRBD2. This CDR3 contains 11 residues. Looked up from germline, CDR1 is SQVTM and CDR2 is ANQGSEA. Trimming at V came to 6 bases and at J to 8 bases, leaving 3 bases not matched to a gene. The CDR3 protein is CSVGGGYEQFF. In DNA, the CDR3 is TGCAGCGTCGGGGGGGGGTATGAGCAGTTCTTC.

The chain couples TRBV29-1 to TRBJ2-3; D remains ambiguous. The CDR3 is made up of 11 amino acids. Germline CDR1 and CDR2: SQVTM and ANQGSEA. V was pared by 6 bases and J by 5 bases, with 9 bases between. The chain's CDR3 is CSVLGGDTQYF. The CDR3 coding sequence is TGCAGCGTACTCGGTGGAGATACGCAGTATTTT.

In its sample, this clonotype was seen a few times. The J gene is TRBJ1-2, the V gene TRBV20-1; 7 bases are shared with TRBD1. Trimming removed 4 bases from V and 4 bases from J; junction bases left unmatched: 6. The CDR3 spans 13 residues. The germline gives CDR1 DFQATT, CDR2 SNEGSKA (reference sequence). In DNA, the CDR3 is TGCAGTGCTACAAGGGACAGCAGCTATGGCTACACCTTC. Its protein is CSATRDSSYGYTF.

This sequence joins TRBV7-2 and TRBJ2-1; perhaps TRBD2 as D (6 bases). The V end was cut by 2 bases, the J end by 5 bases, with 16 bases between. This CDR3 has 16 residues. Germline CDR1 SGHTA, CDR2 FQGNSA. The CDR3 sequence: CASSLLGGVLHNEQFF. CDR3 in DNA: TGTGCCAGCAGCTTATTGGGGGGAGTACTTCACAATGAGCAGTTCTTC.

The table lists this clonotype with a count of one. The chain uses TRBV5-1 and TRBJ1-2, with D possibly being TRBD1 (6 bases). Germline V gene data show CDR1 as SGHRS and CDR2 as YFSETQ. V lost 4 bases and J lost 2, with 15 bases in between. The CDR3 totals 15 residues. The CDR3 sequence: CASSPIGGLNYGYTF. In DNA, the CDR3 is TGCGCCAGCAGCCCCATAGGGGGGTTGAACTATGGCTACACCTTC.

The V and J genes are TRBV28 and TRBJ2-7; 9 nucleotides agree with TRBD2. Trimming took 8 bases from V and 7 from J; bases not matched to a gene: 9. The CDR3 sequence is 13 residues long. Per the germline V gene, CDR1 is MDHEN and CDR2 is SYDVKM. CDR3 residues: CASGASGDLEQYF. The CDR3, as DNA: TGTGCCAGCGGTGCTAGCGGGGACTTGGAGCAGTACTTC.

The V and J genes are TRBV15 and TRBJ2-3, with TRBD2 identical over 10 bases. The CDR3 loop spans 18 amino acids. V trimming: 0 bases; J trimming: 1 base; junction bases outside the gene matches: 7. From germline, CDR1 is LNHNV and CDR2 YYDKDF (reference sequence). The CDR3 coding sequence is TGTGCCACCAGCAGAGATCTCCCAAGCGGGAGGGGCACAGATACGCAGTATTTT. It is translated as CATSRDLPSGRGTDTQYF.

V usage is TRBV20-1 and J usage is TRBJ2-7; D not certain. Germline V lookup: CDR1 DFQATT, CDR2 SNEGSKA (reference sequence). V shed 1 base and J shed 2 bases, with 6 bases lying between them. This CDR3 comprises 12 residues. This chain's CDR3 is CSARGAAYEQYF. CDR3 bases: TGCAGTGCTAGAGGGGCAGCCTACGAGCAGTACTTC.

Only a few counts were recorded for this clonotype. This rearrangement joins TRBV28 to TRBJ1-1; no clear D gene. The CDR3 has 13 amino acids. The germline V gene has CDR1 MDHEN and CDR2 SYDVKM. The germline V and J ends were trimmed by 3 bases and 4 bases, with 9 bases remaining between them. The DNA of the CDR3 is TGTGCCAGCAGTTTGAGGGTGGGCACTGAAGCTTTCTTT. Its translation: CASSLRVGTEAFF. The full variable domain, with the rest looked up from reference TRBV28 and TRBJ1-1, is DVKVTQSSRYLVKRTGEKVFLECVQDMDHENMFWYRQDPGLGLRLIYFSYDVKMKEKGDIPEGYSVSREKKERFSLILESASTNQTSMYLCASSLRVGTEAFFGQGTRLTVV.

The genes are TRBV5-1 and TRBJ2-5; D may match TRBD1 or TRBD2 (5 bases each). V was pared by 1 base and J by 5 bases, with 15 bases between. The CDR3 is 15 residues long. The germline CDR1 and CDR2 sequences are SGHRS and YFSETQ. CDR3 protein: CASSLRAGSGETQYF. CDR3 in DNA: TGCGCCAGCAGCTTGAGGGCAGGGAGTGGCGAGACCCAGTACTTC. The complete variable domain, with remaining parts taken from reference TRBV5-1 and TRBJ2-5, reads KAGVTQTPRYLIKTRGQQVTLSCSPISGHRSVSWYQQTPGQGLQFLFEYFSETQRNKGNFPGRFSGRQFSNSRSEMNVSTLELGDSALYLCASSLRAGSGETQYFGPGTRLLVL.